This is a list of T cell receptor beta chains from one sample in a study of T-cell reconstitution after alpha-beta-depleted transplantation in children. A single record per CDR3 protein comes from TCRdb applying MiXCR to the PCR reads. In the table there are a few hundred thousand distinct CDR3 sequences, approximately 12% of which are singletons. The sample in question was PBMCs, mostly from graft donor cells, obtained 360 days after TCRalphabeta/CD19-depleted stem cell transplant. The source is a male patient younger than 18 who had a stem cell transplant for acute myeloid leukemia, so the T cells may come from the graft donor. CDR3s include the opening cysteine and the closing phenylalanine or tryptophan. A D gene is named only where the DNA matches it firmly. Not all rows give a size; the values are once, few, many and, for expanded clones, a class.

j_gene,abundance,d_gene,v_gene,CDR3nt,CDR3aa
TRBJ2-1,-,-,TRBV19,TGTGCCAGTAGTTACCTCACTAGTTCGGTTGAGCAGTTCTTC,CASSYLTSSVEQFF
TRBJ2-1,few,-,TRBV28,TGTGCCAGCAGGACCTCAGGGTACTCCTACAATGAGCAGTTCTTC,CASRTSGYSYNEQFF
TRBJ2-1,few,TRBD2,TRBV4-3,TGCGCCAGCAGCCGAGGGAGGGCGCCATACAATGAGCAGTTCTTC,CASSRGRAPYNEQFF
TRBJ2-7,many,TRBD1,TRBV2,TGTGCCAGCAGTGGACAGGGGGCCTACGAGCAGTACTTC,CASSGQGAYEQYF
TRBJ2-2,few,TRBD2,TRBV6-2/TRBV6-3,TGTGCCAGCAGTTACTTGGAGGGACTAGCGGGAGCCGGGGAGCTGTTTTTT,CASSYLEGLAGAGELFF
TRBJ2-7,few,-,TRBV7-2,TGTGCCAGCAGCTTAGTAAGGGGTCCGGTGCGCGAGCAGTACTTC,CASSLVRGPVREQYF
TRBJ2-3,-,-,TRBV7-3,TGTGCCAGCAGCTCCTCTTTCGACAGGCCCACAGATACGCAGTATTTT,CASSSSFDRPTDTQYF
TRBJ2-1,many,-,TRBV7-9,TGTGCCAGCAGCCTATCCCCGCGAGGGTCTAGCTCCTACAATGAGCAGTTCTTC,CASSLSPRGSSSYNEQFF
TRBJ2-3,few,TRBD1,TRBV28,TGTGCCAGCAGGTCTCCGGGACAGGGCACAGATACGCAGTATTTT,CASRSPGQGTDTQYF
TRBJ2-5,few,-,TRBV3-1,TGTGCCAGCAGCCAAGTAAGCTACTCTTGGGAGACCCAGTACTTC,CASSQVSYSWETQYF
TRBJ2-3,-,-,TRBV27,TGTGCCAGCCGAACGGCCTCCACAGATACGCAGTATTTT,CASRTASTDTQYF
TRBJ1-2,-,TRBD1,TRBV27,TGTGCCAGCAGTCCCGGGACAGGGCCCTCCACGACTCTATATGGCTACACCTTC,CASSPGTGPSTTLYGYTF
TRBJ1-1,-,TRBD1,TRBV10-2,TGCGCCAGCAGTGTAGAGACAGGGGGGTTCTTCACTGAAGCTTTCTTT,CASSVETGGFFTEAFF
TRBJ2-3,many,-,TRBV5-1,TGCGCCAGCAGCTTGGATGTACCAGATACGCAGTATTTT,CASSLDVPDTQYF
TRBJ2-3,few,TRBD1,TRBV5-1,TGCGCCAGCAGGGCCGGGACAGGGGTTTCAGATACGCAGTATTTT,CASRAGTGVSDTQYF
TRBJ2-7,few,TRBD1,TRBV12-3/TRBV12-4,TGTGCCAGCACTCTCAGGACAGGGCAAGCCTACGAGCAGTACTTC,CASTLRTGQAYEQYF
TRBJ2-7,few,-,TRBV28,TGTGCCAGCACCAAGGACAGAAACTACGAGCAGTACTTC,CASTKDRNYEQYF
TRBJ2-6,-,-,TRBV30,TGTGCCTGGAGCCTAACGGGGCCCCCCTCTGGGGCCAACGTCCTGACTTTC,CAWSLTGPPSGANVLTF
TRBJ1-1,-,-,TRBV29-1,TGCAGCGTTGGTCCCCGGGGGCGCGACACTGAAGCTTTCTTT,CSVGPRGRDTEAFF
TRBJ2-1,few,-,TRBV7-9,TGTGCCAGCAGCTTAGGATTCAAGGAGTTCTTC,CASSLGFKEFF
TRBJ2-1,many,-,TRBV24-1,TGTGCCACCAGTGATCCTGGGGGCAGGAGAGCTTACAATGAGCAGTTCTTC,CATSDPGGRRAYNEQFF
TRBJ2-1,-,-,TRBV14,TGTGCCAGCAGCCAAGAAGAGTCTCTTATCACCTACAATGAGCAGTTCTTC,CASSQEESLITYNEQFF
TRBJ2-7,many,-,TRBV29-1,TGCAGCGTTGAACCCGGGGCATCAGGGAGCTACGAGCAGTACTTC,CSVEPGASGSYEQYF
TRBJ2-1,-,-,TRBV28,TGTGCCAGCAGTTTAGGAGGGGCGCATGGCAATGAGCAGTTCTTC,CASSLGGAHGNEQFF
TRBJ2-2,few,-,TRBV19,TGTGCCAGTAGTAGTCTAGCCGCCGGGGAGCTGTTTTTT,CASSSLAAGELFF
TRBJ2-3,many,TRBD2,TRBV20-1,TGCAGTGCGGTCCAGACTAGCGGGAGGGAGGGGACGCAGTATTTT,CSAVQTSGREGTQYF
TRBJ2-1,-,-,TRBV12-5,TGTGCTACTTCGGAGGTCCACAATGAGCAGTTCTTC,CATSEVHNEQFF
TRBJ2-7,many,-,TRBV25-1,TGTGCCAGCAGTGACCAGGGGGAGGAGTACTTC,CASSDQGEEYF
TRBJ2-1,many,TRBD2,TRBV20-1,TGCAGTGCTAGAACCCGACTAGCGGGAAAGAGACGCGAGCAGTTCTTC,CSARTRLAGKRREQFF
TRBJ2-2,many,-,TRBV20-1,TGCAGTGCTAGACCGCAGAACACCGGGGAGCTGTTTTTT,CSARPQNTGELFF
TRBJ2-6,few,-,TRBV20-1,TGCAGTGTAGACAGGTACTCTGGGGCCAACGTCCTGACTTTC,CSVDRYSGANVLTF
TRBJ2-1,-,-,TRBV6-2/TRBV6-3,TGTGCCAGCGGGCGGGAAGGGGAATACAATGAGCAGTTCTTC,CASGREGEYNEQFF
TRBJ2-3,few,-,TRBV5-1,TGCGCCAGCAGCTTGGTGTTGAGGAGTACAGATACGCAGTATTTT,CASSLVLRSTDTQYF
TRBJ2-7,many,-,TRBV15,TGTGCCACCAGCAGAGAGGTCGGAAGAATGGGGGAGCAGTACTTC,CATSREVGRMGEQYF
TRBJ2-5,-,TRBD2,TRBV12-3/TRBV12-4,TGTGCCAGCAGACCGGGACTAGCGCCCCCGAGGATGGAGACCCAGTACTTC,CASRPGLAPPRMETQYF
TRBJ2-3,few,TRBD2,TRBV18,TGTGCCAGCTCACCAAGACTAGCGGAAAACACAGATACGCAGTATTTT,CASSPRLAENTDTQYF
TRBJ2-4,-,TRBD2,TRBV5-6,TGTGCCAGCAGCTTAGCAGCGGGAGAAAACATTCAGTACTTC,CASSLAAGENIQYF
TRBJ1-2,few,TRBD1,TRBV13,TGTGCCAGCAGCTACAGGGGGCTCGGCTATGGCTACACCTTC,CASSYRGLGYGYTF
TRBJ2-2,many,-,TRBV28,TGTGCCACAGCCGGGCAGGACCACACCGGGGAGCTGTTTTTT,CATAGQDHTGELFF
TRBJ2-3,many,-,TRBV4-2,TGTGCCAGCAGCCAAGATGCGGCGGGTGCTAGCACAGATACGCAGTATTTT,CASSQDAAGASTDTQYF
TRBJ1-1,few,-,TRBV10-3,TGTGCCATCAGTCCGGGACCGAATACTGAAGCTTTCTTT,CAISPGPNTEAFF
TRBJ1-5,-,-,TRBV20-1,TGCAGTGCTCGCCACAGGAGGGCCCTACCGCCCCAGCATTTT,CSARHRRALPPQHF
TRBJ2-2,few,-,TRBV28,TGTGCCACCAAACCAGGGACTGCCCCCGGGGAGCTGTTTTTT,CATKPGTAPGELFF
TRBJ1-2,-,-,TRBV6-5,TGTGCCAGCAGTTACTCTGGGGGCCCGAACTATGGCTACACCTTC,CASSYSGGPNYGYTF
TRBJ2-5,many,TRBD1,TRBV12-3/TRBV12-4,TGTGCCAGCAGCCCGCCGGGACAGCCCGCCCAAGAGACCCAGTACTTC,CASSPPGQPAQETQYF
TRBJ2-1,many,TRBD2,TRBV6-2/TRBV6-3,TGTGCCAGCAGTTACGCACTAGCGGGAGGAAACAACAATGAGCAGTTCTTC,CASSYALAGGNNNEQFF
TRBJ2-1,many,TRBD1,TRBV15,TGTGCCACCAGCAGAGATCAGACAGGGGGCCTCTACAATGAGCAGTTCTTC,CATSRDQTGGLYNEQFF
TRBJ2-5,few,TRBD2,TRBV7-2,TGTGCCAGCAGCTTAGTTATTAGCGGGAGGGGTGAGACCCAGTACTTC,CASSLVISGRGETQYF
TRBJ2-5,few,-,TRBV20-1,TGCAGTGCTAGGATCCCCAGACAAGAGACCCAGTACTTC,CSARIPRQETQYF
TRBJ2-7,many,TRBD2,TRBV7-6,TGTGCCAGCAGCTTAGCTAGCGGGACTGTGTTGGTCGACGAGCAGTACTTC,CASSLASGTVLVDEQYF
TRBJ2-1,few,-,TRBV7-3,TGTGCCAGCAGCCCCCGGGACTCCAATGAGCAGTTCTTC,CASSPRDSNEQFF
TRBJ2-7,-,TRBD2,TRBV5-1,TGCGCCAGCAGCTACCTGACTAGCGGGGTCTACGAGCAGTACTTC,CASSYLTSGVYEQYF
TRBJ2-4,few,-,TRBV20-1,TGCAGTGCGGCCTTAAAAGGGGATGGCGTTCAGTACTTC,CSAALKGDGVQYF